One sample yielded the 30 T cell receptor beta chains listed below, sequenced in a study of cytomegalovirus exposure and HLA in healthy donors. Primers: 60 Vbeta forward and 13 Jbeta reverse. This table comes from immunoSEQ multiplex PCR, and its TCRdb copy is limited to in-frame clones, with some not included. The profile shows 180,000 or so clones, 70% to 80% of them singletons. Sequenced input: PBMCs. Receptors were obtained from a male donor in good health and CMV-seronegative.

The chain employs TRBV28 and TRBJ2-1, with a tentative D call TRBD2 (6 bases). The V gene lost 2 bases and the J gene lost 6 bases, with 11 bases spanning the gap. The CDR3 sequence is 14 residues long. Germline V gene data show CDR1 as MDHEN and CDR2 as SYDVKM. The CDR3 sequence is CASSLQDSGNEQFF. The CDR3 region has the DNA TGTGCCAGCAGTTTACAGGATAGCGGCAATGAGCAGTTCTTC.

V usage is TRBV5-1 and J usage is TRBJ2-5; TRBD2 is a possible D gene (5 bases). Germline-derived CDR1 and CDR2 are SGHRS and YFSETQ. Trimming removed 0 bases from V and 4 bases from J, with 7 bases in between. This CDR3 comprises 13 residues. CDR3: CASSLARGETQYF. The CDR3 coding sequence is TGCGCCAGCAGCTTGGCCCGGGGAGAGACCCAGTACTTC.

The chain employs TRBV30 and TRBJ2-7, with 8 positions matching TRBD2. Germline CDR1 GTSNPN, CDR2 SVGIG (reference sequence). The CDR3 length is 14 residues. Trimming cost V 2 bases and J 3 bases; bases outside gene matches: 6. The CDR3 sequence: CAWSTGGERYEQYF. CDR3 nucleotides: TGTGCCTGGAGTACGGGGGGGGAGCGCTACGAGCAGTACTTC.

The rearrangement links TRBV6-6 to TRBJ2-7; 7 nucleotides align to TRBD1. Trimming took 6 bases from V and 1 from J; bases not matched to a gene: 3. The CDR3 has 13 amino acids. Germline lookup yields CDR1 MNHNY and CDR2 SVGAGI (reference sequence). CDR3 amino acids: CASRRDSSYEQYF. CDR3 DNA sequence: TGTGCCAGCAGGAGGGACAGTTCCTACGAGCAGTACTTC.

This clone has a handful of counts. The chain couples TRBV7-8 to TRBJ2-5; D uncertain. The V gene lost 3 bases and the J gene lost 1 base, with 12 bases spanning the gap. The CDR3 runs 15 residues. The germline V gene has CDR1 SGHVS and CDR2 FQNEAQ. CDR3 nucleotides: TGTGCCAGCAGCTTGTCCAGCGCCCTCCAAGAGACCCAGTACTTC. Residues: CASSLSSALQETQYF. Combining the CDR3 with reference TRBV7-8 and TRBJ2-5 gives the whole variable domain GAGVSQSPRYKVAKRGQDVALRCDPISGHVSLFWYQQALGQGPEFLTYFQNEAQLDKSGLPSDRFFAERPEGSVSTLKIQRTQQEDSAVYLCASSLSSALQETQYFGPGTRLLVL.

The chain has TRBV30 and TRBJ2-1; 10 bases line up with TRBD1. Germline V lookup: CDR1 GTSNPN, CDR2 SVGIG (reference sequence). J gave up 8 bases and V 0 bases, and 7 bases lay outside the gene matches. CDR3 length equals 15 residues. The CDR3 sequence: CAWSVGQGRIHEQFF. The CDR3 DNA reads TGTGCCTGGAGTGTGGGACAGGGGAGGATCCATGAGCAGTTCTTC.

The CDR3 protein is CASSFTNRGELFF. The CDR3 DNA reads TGTGCCAGCAGCTTCACCAACAGAGGGGAGCTGTTTTTT. The genes are TRBV13 and TRBJ2-2; D ambiguous. Germline values: CDR1 PRHDT, CDR2 FYEKMQ (reference sequence). This CDR3 has 13 residues. V was pared by 3 bases and J by 8 bases, with 10 bases between. The whole variable domain, filled in from reference TRBV13 and TRBJ2-2, reads AAGVIQSPRHLIKEKRETATLKCYPIPRHDTVYWYQQGPGQDPQFLISFYEKMQSDKGSIPDRFSAQQFSDYHSELNMSSLELGDSALYFCASSFTNRGELFFGEGSRLTVL.

This chain joins TRBV6-5 and TRBJ1-6; 8 bases line up with TRBD1. Germline-derived CDR1 and CDR2 are MNHEY and SVGAGI. This CDR3 is built from 15 residues. J gave up 7 bases and V 4 bases, and 6 bases lay outside the gene matches. CDR3 nucleotide sequence: TGTGCCAGCAGTTGCCCCAGGGGGCTGAATTCACCCCTCCACTTT. Translating it yields CASSCPRGLNSPLHF.

The chain employs TRBV6-5 and TRBJ2-5; D is possibly TRBD1 (5 bases). Per the germline V gene, CDR1 is MNHEY and CDR2 is SVGAGI. CDR3 length: 13 amino acids. Trimming left V 6 bases short and J 2 bases short, with 10 bases between. This CDR3 is CASREGAQETQYF. DNA for the CDR3: TGTGCCAGCAGGGAAGGGGCTCAAGAGACCCAGTACTTC.

This sequence joins TRBV27 and TRBJ1-2; D may be TRBD1 (5 bases). Per the germline V gene, CDR1 is MNHEY and CDR2 is SMNVEV (reference sequence). Trimming pared 4 bases from V and 6 bases from J, leaving 18 bases between. This CDR3 contains 15 residues. The CDR3 loop reads CASSSSRSGNDGYTF. In DNA form, the CDR3 reads TGTGCCAGCAGTTCATCGAGGTCAGGGAATGATGGCTACACCTTC.

The chain employs TRBV11-1 and TRBJ1-1; a possible D gene is TRBD1 (6 bases). This CDR3 region has 12 residues. In germline, CDR1 is SGHAT, CDR2 FQDESV (reference sequence). The V end was cut by 2 bases, the J end by 10 bases, with 11 bases between. The CDR3 here is CASSLSGDGAFF. CDR3 DNA sequence: TGTGCCAGCAGCTTATCAGGGGATGGAGCTTTCTTT.

The rearrangement links TRBV5-4 to TRBJ1-1; perhaps TRBD1 as D (6 bases). Germline V gene sequence: CDR1 SGHNT, CDR2 YYREEE (reference sequence). Trimming shortened V by 0 bases and J by 6 bases, and 15 bases separated the two germline ends. The CDR3 runs 15 residues. CDR3 region: CASSLGGTGFSEAFF. The CDR3 DNA follows: TGTGCCAGCAGCTTGGGGGGCACAGGGTTCTCTGAAGCTTTCTTT.

J is TRBJ2-7 and V is TRBV28; no clear D gene. Trimming pared 6 bases from V and 2 bases from J, leaving 8 bases between. This CDR3 contains 12 residues. Germline V lookup: CDR1 MDHEN, CDR2 SYDVKM. CDR3 in amino acids: CASRGRPYEQYF. CDR3 DNA: TGTGCCAGCAGGGGCCGACCCTACGAGCAGTACTTC.

This rearrangement joins TRBV6-5 to TRBJ2-7; tentatively, D is TRBD2 (5 bases). The CDR3 length is 14 residues. Trimming took 5 bases from V and 1 from J, leaving 12 bases between them. Germline V gene data show CDR1 as MNHEY and CDR2 as SVGAGI. The CDR3 is CASSVRGKSYEQYF. Here the CDR3 DNA reads TGTGCCAGCAGTGTCCGGGGAAAATCCTACGAGCAGTACTTC.

In regard to this clone: The sample contains more than one DNA sequence encoding this CDR3. The CDR3 reads CASSQNQETQYF. The CDR3 DNA sequence: TGTGCCAGCAGTCAAAACCAAGAGACCCAGTACTTC. V and J are TRBV2 and TRBJ2-5, with D unresolved. Germline CDR1 reads SNHLY; CDR2 reads FYNNEI. Trimming took off 5 bases at V and 0 bases at J, with 4 bases between the two ends. CDR3 size: 12 residues.

CDR3 bases: TGTGCCAGCAGCTTAGAAGGGGGTCTTTATGGCTACACCTTC. This sequence encodes CASSLEGGLYGYTF. The chain joins TRBV7-9 to TRBJ1-2; TRBD1 might be the D (6 bases). The germline V gene encodes CDR1 SEHNR and CDR2 FQNEAQ (reference sequence). CDR3 length equals 14 residues. Trimming left V 1 base short and J 5 bases short, with 11 bases between.

The chain links TRBV6-5 to TRBJ1-2; no clear D. V shed 6 bases and J shed 6 bases, with 20 bases lying between them. CDR3 length: 15 residues. Germline V gene sequence: CDR1 MNHEY, CDR2 SVGAGI. The CDR3: CASRILSAGTHGYTF. The CDR3, as DNA: TGTGCCAGCAGAATCTTATCCGCAGGTACCCATGGCTACACCTTC.

The chain recombines TRBV7-9 with TRBJ2-7; D possibly corresponds to TRBD1 (5 bases). This CDR3 has 15 amino acids. V gave up 1 base and J gave up 3 bases, with 13 bases separating them. The germline gives CDR1 SEHNR, CDR2 FQNEAQ (reference sequence). This CDR3 reads CASSLVQGGIYEQYF. In DNA, the CDR3 is TGTGCCAGCAGCTTAGTCCAGGGTGGAATCTACGAGCAGTACTTC.

The chain links TRBV6-5 to TRBJ2-7, with D possibly TRBD1 on 6 matching bases. Between the trimmed V and J ends, which lost 1 base and 5 bases, there was a span of 9 bases. This CDR3 comprises 13 residues. CDR1 is MNHEY and CDR2 is SVGAGI in the germline V gene. CDR3 in DNA: TGTGCCAGCAGTTACTTTACAGGGAACGAGCAGTACTTC. This gives the protein CASSYFTGNEQYF.

Only one count was recorded for this clone. This rearrangement joins TRBV27 to TRBJ2-1, with 7 bases identical to TRBD2. This CDR3 has 17 residues. Per germline, CDR1 MNHEY and CDR2 SMNVEV (reference sequence). V lost 3 bases, J lost 4 bases, and 12 bases stayed unmatched. The CDR3: CASSFSGGYRLYNEQFF. CDR3 DNA sequence: TGTGCCAGCAGTTTCTCGGGGGGTTACCGACTATACAATGAGCAGTTCTTC.

The chain carries TRBV29-1 and TRBJ2-3; 12 nucleotides match TRBD2. Germline-derived CDR1 and CDR2 are SQVTM and ANQGSEA. Losses at the gene ends were 6 bases for V and 6 bases for J; bases not matched to a gene: 10. This CDR3 has 15 residues. The DNA for the CDR3 is TGCAGCGTGGGGACTAGCGGGTCTATTGCGGATACGCAGTATTTT. Translating gives CSVGTSGSIADTQYF.

The CDR3: CASSFSGVLETQYF. CDR3 bases: TGCGCCAGCAGCTTTTCGGGGGTTCTAGAGACCCAGTACTTC. The chain is built from TRBV5-1 and TRBJ2-5; possibly TRBD2 for D (6 bases). The CDR3 consists of 14 residues. Deletions cut 2 bases from V and 4 bases from J, with 12 bases between. In germline, CDR1 is SGHRS, CDR2 YFSETQ.

V gene TRBV6-6 combines with J gene TRBJ2-4; D may be TRBD1 (5 bases). CDR1 MNHNY and CDR2 SVGAGI come from the germline V gene (reference sequence). With 4 bases removed from V and 9 bases from J, the gap between germline ends came to 16 bases. The CDR3 is 14 residues long. DNA of the CDR3: TGTGCCAGCAGTTCCCCAGGGCAGTTACGCATTCAGTACTTC. The encoded protein is CASSSPGQLRIQYF.

The chain has TRBV4-3 and TRBJ1-5; D possibly corresponds to TRBD1 (5 bases). This CDR3 is 17 amino acids long. V was pared by 0 bases and J by 6 bases, with 18 bases between. Germline assignment: CDR1 LGHNA and CDR2 YSLEER. The CDR3 reads CASSQDLGQVRSQPQHF. DNA for the CDR3: TGCGCCAGCAGCCAAGATCTGGGGCAGGTCCGGAGTCAGCCCCAGCATTTT.

V gene TRBV30 combines with J gene TRBJ1-1; D possibly corresponds to TRBD1 (6 bases). This CDR3 has 13 residues. Germline V gene sequence: CDR1 GTSNPN, CDR2 SVGIG (reference sequence). V shed 0 bases and J shed 7 bases, with 12 bases lying between them. The CDR3 reads CAWSVHRESEAFF. The CDR3 DNA reads TGTGCCTGGAGTGTGCACAGGGAGAGTGAAGCTTTCTTT. The full variable domain, in which reference TRBV30 and TRBJ1-1 provide the parts outside the CDR3, is SQTIHQWPATLVQPVGSPLSLECTVEGTSNPNLYWYRQAAGRGLQLLFYSVGIGQISSEVPQNLSASRPQDRQFILSSKKLLLSDSGFYLCAWSVHRESEAFFGQGTRLTVV.

The chain carries TRBV7-3 and TRBJ2-7, with D unresolved. CDR1 and CDR2 (germline): SGHTA, FQGTGA. CDR3 length: 15 amino acids. V lost 5 bases and J lost 7, with 21 bases in between. The CDR3 spells CASSPSPGRFGEQYF. The CDR3 DNA follows: TGTGCCAGCAGCCCTTCACCGGGTAGGTTCGGAGAGCAGTACTTC.

The V call is TRBV6-5, the J call TRBJ1-3; maybe TRBD1 (5 bases). V was trimmed by 5 bases and J by 0 bases, leaving 11 bases between them. The CDR3 has 15 residues. The V gene's germline CDR1 is MNHEY and CDR2 SVGAGI. CDR3 bases: TGTGCCAGCAGTCCTCGACAGAGCTCTGGAAACACCATATATTTT. Translating it yields CASSPRQSSGNTIYF.

The rearrangement uses TRBV9 and TRBJ2-3; D is perhaps TRBD2 (6 bases). Trimming took 4 bases from V and 4 from J, leaving 19 bases between them. Germline assignment: CDR1 SGDLS and CDR2 YYNGEE. The CDR3 consists of 16 residues. DNA for the CDR3: TGTGCCAGCAGCACAAGAGGAGGGGAGACGGCAGATACGCAGTATTTT. It encodes CASSTRGGETADTQYF.

This clone has a single count. The chain couples TRBV28 to TRBJ2-7; TRBD1 agrees at 9 bases. CDR3 length: 13 amino acids. Germline loops: CDR1 MDHEN, CDR2 SYDVKM. J lost 4 bases, V lost 8 bases, and 6 bases had no gene match. CDR3 DNA sequence: TGTGCCAGCGAGCCGGGACAGGGTTACGAGCAGTACTTC. Encoded protein: CASEPGQGYEQYF.

Here the CDR3 reads CASSALAGNTDTQYF. CDR3 nucleotide sequence: TGTGCCAGCAGTGCACTAGCGGGGAACACAGATACGCAGTATTTT. The gene calls are TRBV2 and TRBJ2-3, with 10 bases that match TRBD2. Germline CDR1 reads SNHLY; CDR2 reads FYNNEI. The CDR3 runs 15 residues. The trim removed 4 bases at V and 2 bases at J, leaving 3 bases unmatched.